The 10 T cell receptor beta chains presented below share a single source sample, sequenced in a study of beta chain features in type 1 diabetes. Study results and caveats: The study found moderately but significantly shorter TCRB CDR3s in all four CD4+ subsets of Type 1 diabetes patients.

Expressed TCRB transcripts were sequenced because the isolated RNA had all been reverse transcribed beforehand. Using immunoSEQ multiplex PCR, the repertoire was profiled, and TCRdb retains in-frame clones only, with some absent. The sample carries around 690,000 clones, approximately 13% recorded once. Their cognate antigens are unknown. The sequencing sample was made of naive CD4+ T cells from blood. The receptors were gathered from a man aged 25 to 45 with type 1 diabetes.

The chain joins TRBV21-1 to TRBJ2-3. TRBV21-1 is marked as a pseudogene. The CDR3 has 17 residues. CDR3 residues: CASSKCQPYSSTDTQYF. As DNA, the CDR3 is TGTGCCAGCAGCAAATGTCAGCCCTACTCCAGCACAGATACGCAGTATTTT.

The V gene is TRBV5-1, the J gene TRBJ2-2; D perhaps matches TRBD1 (6 bases). Per germline, CDR1 SGHRS and CDR2 YFSETQ. The CDR3 has 15 amino acids. V lost 2 bases and J lost 0, with 8 bases in between. This chain's CDR3 is CASSFGTTNTGELFF. CDR3 nucleotide sequence: TGCGCCAGCAGCTTCGGGACAACGAACACCGGGGAGCTGTTTTTT.

The V and J genes are TRBV10-2 and TRBJ1-2; D is ambiguous. V was pared by 2 bases and J by 2 bases, with 9 bases between. CDR3 length: 14 residues. Looked up from germline, CDR1 is WSHSY and CDR2 is SAAADI. The DNA of the CDR3 is TGCGCCAGCAGTGAGGTAGGATTCAACTATGGCTACACCTTC. This gives the protein CASSEVGFNYGYTF.

This clone was seen a few times. The genes are TRBV27 and TRBJ2-7, with D perhaps matching TRBD2 (5 bases). This CDR3 contains 14 residues. With 5 bases removed from V and 0 bases from J, the gap between germline ends came to 11 bases. Germline lookup yields CDR1 MNHEY and CDR2 SMNVEV (reference sequence). In DNA, the CDR3 is TGTGCCAGCAGTCCCCGACGGGACTCCTACGAGCAGTACTTC. Amino acids: CASSPRRDSYEQYF.

The chain couples TRBV5-1 to TRBJ2-1; D possibly corresponds to TRBD2 (6 bases). CDR3 length equals 12 residues. Looked up from germline, CDR1 is SGHRS and CDR2 is YFSETQ. Deletions cut 3 bases from V and 7 bases from J, with 8 bases between. CDR3 in DNA: TGCGCCAGCAGCTCCCTAGCGAATGAGCAGTTCTTC. Amino acids: CASSSLANEQFF.

The J gene is TRBJ2-1, the V gene TRBV29-1; D may match TRBD1 or TRBD2 (7 bases each). Germline CDR1 reads SQVTM; CDR2 reads ANQGSEA. V lost 7 bases, J lost 2 bases, and 21 bases lay in between. The CDR3 sequence is 16 residues long. CDR3 in DNA: TGCAGCGGTCAATCGCTGGGAGGGGGCGCCTACAATGAGCAGTTCTTC. This translates into CSGQSLGGGAYNEQFF.

The V gene is TRBV6-5, the J gene TRBJ1-3; D unclear. V dropped 5 bases and J dropped 3 bases, with 14 bases sitting between them. Germline-derived CDR1 and CDR2 are MNHEY and SVGAGI. The CDR3 loop spans 15 amino acids. CDR3: CASSPLDSSGNTIYF. The CDR3 DNA sequence: TGTGCCAGCAGTCCCTTGGACTCCAGTGGAAACACCATATATTTT.

This clone has more than one count but fewer than ten. The chain recombines TRBV7-9 with TRBJ1-5; D remains unclear. The germline V gene encodes CDR1 SEHNR and CDR2 FQNEAQ (reference sequence). Trimming took 1 base from V and 3 from J, leaving 13 bases between them. CDR3 length: 16 residues. In nucleotides, the CDR3 is TGTGCCAGCAGCTTAGGGGCCGGGCTGGACAATCAGCCCCAGCATTTT. Translated, it gives CASSLGAGLDNQPQHF.

This clone has just a few counts. The sample carries other DNA sequences with the same CDR3. The rearrangement links TRBV4-2 to TRBJ2-3; 10 bases match TRBD2. Losses at the gene ends were 0 bases for V and 1 base for J; bases not matched to a gene: 1. The CDR3 spans 16 residues. Germline CDR1 and CDR2: LGHNA and YNFKEQ. As DNA, the CDR3 is TGTGCCAGCAGCCAAGAGCTAGCGGGGGGCACAGATACGCAGTATTTT. It codes for CASSQELAGGTDTQYF.

The V and J genes are TRBV18 and TRBJ2-4; D is unclear. CDR1 and CDR2 from the germline V gene are KGHSH and LQKENI. The ends were cut back, 2 bases at V and 4 bases at J, with 6 bases in the middle. This CDR3 spans 13 amino acids. The CDR3 DNA reads as TGTGCCAGCTCACCAGACGGAAAAAACATTCAGTACTTC. Protein product: CASSPDGKNIQYF.